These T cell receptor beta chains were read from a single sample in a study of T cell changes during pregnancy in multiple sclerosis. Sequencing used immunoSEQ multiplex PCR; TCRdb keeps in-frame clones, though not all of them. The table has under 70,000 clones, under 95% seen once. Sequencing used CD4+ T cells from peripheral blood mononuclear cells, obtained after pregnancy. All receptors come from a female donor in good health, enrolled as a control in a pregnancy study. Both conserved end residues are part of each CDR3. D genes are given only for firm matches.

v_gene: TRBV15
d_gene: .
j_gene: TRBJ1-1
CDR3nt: TGTGCCACCAGCAAAGCCGAAACCAACACTGAAGCTTTCTTT
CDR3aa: CATSKAETNTEAFF

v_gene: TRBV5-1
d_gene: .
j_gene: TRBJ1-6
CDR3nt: TGCGCCAGCCACCGGGAGTTCGATTCACCCCTCCACTTT
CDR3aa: CASHREFDSPLHF

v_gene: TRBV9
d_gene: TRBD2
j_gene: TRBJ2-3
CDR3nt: TGTGCCAGCAGCGAGACGGGGAGCGGGGGGCGCACAGATACGCAGTATTTT
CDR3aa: CASSETGSGGRTDTQYF

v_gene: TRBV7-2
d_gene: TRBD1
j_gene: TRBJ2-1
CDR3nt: TGTGCCAGCAGCTCCACCGGGACAGATTACAATGAGCAGTTCTTC
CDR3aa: CASSSTGTDYNEQFF

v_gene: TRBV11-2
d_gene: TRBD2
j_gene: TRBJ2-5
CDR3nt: TGTGCCAGCAGCTTAGTGCGGGCGGGGGGGTACCAAGAGACCCAGTACTTC
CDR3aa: CASSLVRAGGYQETQYF

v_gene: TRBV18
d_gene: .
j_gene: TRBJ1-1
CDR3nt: TGTGCCAGCTCACTCATTACGGACACTGAAGCTTTCTTT
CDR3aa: CASSLITDTEAFF

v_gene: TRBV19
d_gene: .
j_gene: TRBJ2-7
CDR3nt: TGTGCCAGTAGTTTCACCGGGACAAACGAGCAGTACTTC
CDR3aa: CASSFTGTNEQYF

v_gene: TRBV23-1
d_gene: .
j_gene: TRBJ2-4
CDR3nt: TGCGCCAGCAGTCATCGGGACAAGTCGGTGCTAGCCAAAAACATTCAGTACTTC
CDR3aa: CASSHRDKSVLAKNIQYF

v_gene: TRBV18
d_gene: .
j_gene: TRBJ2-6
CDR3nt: TGTGCCAGCTCACCCCCACTTAGTCCCTCTGGGGCCAACGTCCTGACTTTC
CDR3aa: CASSPPLSPSGANVLTF

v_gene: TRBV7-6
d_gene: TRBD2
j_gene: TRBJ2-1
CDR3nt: TGTGCCAGCAGCACTTCCCTAGCGGGGGAGGACAATGAGCAGTTCTTC
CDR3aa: CASSTSLAGEDNEQFF